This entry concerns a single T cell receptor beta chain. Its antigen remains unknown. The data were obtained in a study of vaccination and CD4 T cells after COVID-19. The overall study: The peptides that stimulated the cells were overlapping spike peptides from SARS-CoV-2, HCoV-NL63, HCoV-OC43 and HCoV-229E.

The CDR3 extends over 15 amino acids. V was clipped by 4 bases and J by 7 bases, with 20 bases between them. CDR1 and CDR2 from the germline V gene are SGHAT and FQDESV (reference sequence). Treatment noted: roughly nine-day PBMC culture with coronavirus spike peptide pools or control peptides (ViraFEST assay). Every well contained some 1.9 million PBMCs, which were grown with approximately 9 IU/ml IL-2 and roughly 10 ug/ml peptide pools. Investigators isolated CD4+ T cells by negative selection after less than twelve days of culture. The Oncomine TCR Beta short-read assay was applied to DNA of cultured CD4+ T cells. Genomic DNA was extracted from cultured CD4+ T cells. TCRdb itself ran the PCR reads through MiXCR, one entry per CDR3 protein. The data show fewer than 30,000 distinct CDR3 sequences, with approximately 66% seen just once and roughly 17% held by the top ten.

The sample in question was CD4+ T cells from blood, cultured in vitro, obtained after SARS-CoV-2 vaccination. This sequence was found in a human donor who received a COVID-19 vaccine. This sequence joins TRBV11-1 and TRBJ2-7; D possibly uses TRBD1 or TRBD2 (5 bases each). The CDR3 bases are TGTGCCAGCAGCTGGGGGTCGGCCCAGGTAGGGGAGCAGTACTTC. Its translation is CASSWGSAQVGEQYF.